The present entry profiles one T cell receptor (beta chain) with its context. This clonotype appeared many times. It lacks a known antigen. No qualities accompany the bases; no much larger clone lies one base away. The data stem from a study of T cells in Graves' hyperthyroidism and ophthalmopathy (dated by TCRdb to about 2019). Concerning the study at large: Peripheral blood was collected at initial diagnosis, before any treatment. TCR V-J signatures able to tell the groups apart were searched for in a discovery cohort of some 100 patients, of whom roughly 42 had Graves' ophthalmopathy and roughly 57 had stable Graves' hyperthyroidism. Following sampling, methimazole starting at 30 mg daily was given to hyperthyroidism patients, and high-dose intravenous methylprednisolone was given to ophthalmopathy patients. The study also compared thyroid tissue and blood T-cell repertoires from several Graves' hyperthyroidism patients. An independent validation cohort of around 19 hyperthyroidism patients and 17 patients who later progressed to ophthalmopathy tested prospective prediction of ophthalmopathy. The paper reports TCR Vbeta CDR3 sequencing of roughly 140 peripheral blood samples: around 41 ophthalmopathy, fewer than 80 hyperthyroidism and roughly 17 progressor patients. For training and testing, the roughly 93 patients in the discovery cohort were randomly divided in a 7:3 ratio.

In the ophthalmopathy patients, disease was moderately to severely active, with a Clinical Activity Score of 3 or more, a NOSPECS grade of 4 or more, and a duration of less than 3 months. The study excluded patients with uncontrolled infections, other autoimmune diseases, pregnancy or lactation. Diagnoses were established on the basis of clinical symptoms, serum thyroxine and TRAb, thyroid ultrasound, and orbital computed tomography. Ficoll-Paque density gradient centrifugation was used to isolate PBMCs from approximately 11 ml of fresh peripheral blood. Total RNA was extracted with Trizol reagent, and quality was checked on an Agilent 2100 Bioanalyzer. TCR beta CDR3 regions were amplified from RNA transcripts. The TCR CDR3 was subjected to a first round of RT-PCR using the HTBI primer set and the Qiagen OneStep RT-PCR kit. A second multiplex PCR round built the libraries, followed by size selection and purification. Sequencing of the libraries was done on an Illumina HiSeq2000 using paired-end 100 bp reads. As for how the authors treated the data: SOAPnuke was used to process the raw data, with reads discarded if the reads contained adapters or uncalled bases, had a mean Phred below 15, or lacked an exact constant-primer or identifier match. COPE v1.2.5 was used to merge the high-quality paired reads, and each unique nucleotide sequence was defined as a clonotype. Clonotypes were aligned to IMGT TRBV, TRBD and TRBJ reference segments using MiTCR v1.1. Only V-J combinations with frequency above 0.0001, covering 99% to 99.2% of repertoires, were analysed. A TCS score was defined as the ratio between F50 (clonal expansion) and ExV (chaos), using BLOSUM62-based TCRdist between CDR3 peptides within each V-J. Welch's t-statistics and random forest reduced around 510 V-J features to about 12, which were used in a naive Bayes classifier (R e1071). Starting from the raw public reads, TCRdb applied fastp trimming at Q25, assembled clones with MiXCR and retained in-frame beta chains. Each entry merges the rows of one CDR3 protein and shows their most common DNA and genes. TCRdb, rather than the study authors, made the V and J calls. For this sample the table gives about 600,000 distinct CDR3 sequences, of which roughly 15% were detected only once. The leading ten clones occupy 2.5% to 4% of the sample.

Trimming takes 6 bases off V and 3 bases off J; junction bases not matched to a gene: 7. For CDR1 and CDR2, the germline V gene lists SNHLY and FYNNEI. The CDR3, from cysteine to phenylalanine, totals 14 residues. Just CDR3 DNA is preserved here, 42 bases in frame from base 1. Here is what the overall study found, with its caveats: In validation, progression to ophthalmopathy was predicted by the model with 70.59% sensitivity and 72.22% specificity, a median of around 6.5 months before onset. Sample size was not statistically predetermined, and investigators were not blinded to group allocation. Blood samples also contained most of the expanded thyroid clonotypes (frequency above 0.001), which suggests that blood repertoires may reflect thyroid immune responses. Ophthalmopathy was separated from stable hyperthyroidism by a 13 V-J signature model, with approximately 90% sensitivity and approximately 81% specificity obtained in cross-validation and 80%/75% obtained in testing.

This chain joins TRBV2 to TRBJ2-7; a stretch of 8 junction bases matches TRBD1. Sequencing input: blood. This clonotype was obtained from a middle-aged woman with Graves' ophthalmopathy. The CDR3 protein sequence reads: CASRRTGNNYEQYF. The sequence in DNA is TGTGCCAGCAGAAGGACAGGGAATAACTACGAGCAGTACTTC. The CDR3, completed at both ends by the reference TRBV2 and TRBJ2-7 genes, gives the full variable domain EPEVTQTPSHQVTQMGQEVILRCVPISNHLYFYWYRQILGQKVEFLVSFYNNEISEKSEIFDDQFSVERPDGSNFTLKIRSTKLEDSAMYFCASRRTGNNYEQYFGPGTRLTVT.